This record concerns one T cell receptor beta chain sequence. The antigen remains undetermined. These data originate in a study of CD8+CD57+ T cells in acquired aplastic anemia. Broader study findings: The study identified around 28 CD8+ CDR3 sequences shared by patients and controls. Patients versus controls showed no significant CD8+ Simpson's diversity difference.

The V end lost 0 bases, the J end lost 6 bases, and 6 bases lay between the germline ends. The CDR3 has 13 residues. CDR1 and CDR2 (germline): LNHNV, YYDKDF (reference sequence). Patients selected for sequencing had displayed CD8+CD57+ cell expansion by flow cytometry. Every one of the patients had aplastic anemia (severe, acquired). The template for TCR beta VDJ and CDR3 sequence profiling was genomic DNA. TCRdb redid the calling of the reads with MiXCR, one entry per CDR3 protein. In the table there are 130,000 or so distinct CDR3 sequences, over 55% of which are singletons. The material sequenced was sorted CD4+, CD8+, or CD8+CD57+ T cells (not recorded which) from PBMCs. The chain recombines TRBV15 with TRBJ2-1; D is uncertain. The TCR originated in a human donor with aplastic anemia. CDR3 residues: CATSRDLGNEQFF. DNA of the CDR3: TGTGCCACCAGCAGAGATTTGGGCAATGAGCAGTTCTTC.